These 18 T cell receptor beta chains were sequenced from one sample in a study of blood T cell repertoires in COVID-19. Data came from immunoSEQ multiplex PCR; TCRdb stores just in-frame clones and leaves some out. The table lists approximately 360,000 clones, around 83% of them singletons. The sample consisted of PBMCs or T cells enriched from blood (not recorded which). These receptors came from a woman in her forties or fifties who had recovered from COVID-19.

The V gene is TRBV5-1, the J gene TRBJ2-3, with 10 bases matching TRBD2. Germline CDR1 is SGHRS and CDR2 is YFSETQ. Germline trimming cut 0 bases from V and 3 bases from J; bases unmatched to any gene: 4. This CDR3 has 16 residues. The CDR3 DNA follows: TGCGCCAGCAGCTTGGAGTTAGCGGGGGGTACAGATACGCAGTATTTT. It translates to CASSLELAGGTDTQYF. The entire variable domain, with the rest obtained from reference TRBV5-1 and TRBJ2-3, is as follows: KAGVTQTPRYLIKTRGQQVTLSCSPISGHRSVSWYQQTPGQGLQFLFEYFSETQRNKGNFPGRFSGRQFSNSRSEMNVSTLELGDSALYLCASSLELAGGTDTQYFGPGTRLTVL.

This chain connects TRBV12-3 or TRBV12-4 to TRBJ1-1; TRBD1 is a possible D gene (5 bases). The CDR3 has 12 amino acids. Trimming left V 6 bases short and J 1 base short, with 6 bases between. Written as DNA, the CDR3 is TGTGCCAGCAGAACAGGGAACACTGAAGCTTTCTTT. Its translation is CASRTGNTEAFF.

The CDR3: CASSPAGSGSYEQYF. Written as DNA, the CDR3 is TGTGCCAGCAGCCCAGCCGGGAGTGGCTCCTACGAGCAGTACTTC. The rearrangement uses TRBV7-9 and TRBJ2-7, with a weak D call TRBD2 (6 bases). V was trimmed by 5 bases and J by 0 bases, leaving 14 bases between them. Per germline, CDR1 SEHNR and CDR2 FQNEAQ (reference sequence). The CDR3 totals 15 residues.

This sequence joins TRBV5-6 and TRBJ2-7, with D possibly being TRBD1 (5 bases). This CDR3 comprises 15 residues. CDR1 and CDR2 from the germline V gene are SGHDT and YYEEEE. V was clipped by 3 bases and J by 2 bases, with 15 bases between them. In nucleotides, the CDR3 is TGTGCCAGCAGCTGGGCCGCAGGGATGGCCTACGAGCAGTACTTC. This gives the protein CASSWAAGMAYEQYF.

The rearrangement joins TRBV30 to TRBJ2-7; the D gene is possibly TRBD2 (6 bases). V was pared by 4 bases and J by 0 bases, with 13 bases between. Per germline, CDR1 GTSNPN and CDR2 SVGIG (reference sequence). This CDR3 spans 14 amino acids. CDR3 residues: CAWKDGGASYEQYF. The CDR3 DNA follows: TGTGCCTGGAAGGATGGCGGGGCCTCCTACGAGCAGTACTTC.

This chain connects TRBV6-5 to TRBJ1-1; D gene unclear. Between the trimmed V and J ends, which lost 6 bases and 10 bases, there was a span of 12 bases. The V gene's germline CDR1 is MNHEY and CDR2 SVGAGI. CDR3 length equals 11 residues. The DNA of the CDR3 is TGTGCCAGCAGGCTGGCAGGTCGAGCTTTCTTT. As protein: CASRLAGRAFF.

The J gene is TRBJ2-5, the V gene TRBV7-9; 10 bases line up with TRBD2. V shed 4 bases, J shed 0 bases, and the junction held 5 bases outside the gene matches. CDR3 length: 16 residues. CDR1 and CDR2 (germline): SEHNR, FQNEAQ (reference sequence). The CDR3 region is CASSSSGGLYQETQYF. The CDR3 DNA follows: TGTGCCAGCAGCTCTAGCGGGGGACTGTACCAAGAGACCCAGTACTTC.

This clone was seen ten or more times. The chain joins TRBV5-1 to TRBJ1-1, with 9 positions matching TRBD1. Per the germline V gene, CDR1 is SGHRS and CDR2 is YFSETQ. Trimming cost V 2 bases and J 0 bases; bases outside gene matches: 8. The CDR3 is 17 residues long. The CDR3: CASSFGGTGTMNTEAFF. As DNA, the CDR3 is TGCGCCAGCAGCTTCGGTGGGACAGGGACTATGAACACTGAAGCTTTCTTT.

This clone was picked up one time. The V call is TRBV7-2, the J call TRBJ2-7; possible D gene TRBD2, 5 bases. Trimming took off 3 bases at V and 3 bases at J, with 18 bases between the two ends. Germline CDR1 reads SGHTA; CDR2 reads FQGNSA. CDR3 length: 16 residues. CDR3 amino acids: CASSFASGGPFYEQYF. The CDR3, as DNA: TGTGCCAGCAGCTTCGCTAGTGGCGGGCCCTTCTACGAGCAGTACTTC.

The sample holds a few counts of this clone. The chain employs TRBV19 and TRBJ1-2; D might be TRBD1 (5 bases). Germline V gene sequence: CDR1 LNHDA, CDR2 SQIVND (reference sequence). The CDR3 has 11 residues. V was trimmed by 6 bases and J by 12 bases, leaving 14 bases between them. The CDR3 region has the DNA TGTGCCAGTAGAAGATGGGACTCTCACACCTTC. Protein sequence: CASRRWDSHTF.

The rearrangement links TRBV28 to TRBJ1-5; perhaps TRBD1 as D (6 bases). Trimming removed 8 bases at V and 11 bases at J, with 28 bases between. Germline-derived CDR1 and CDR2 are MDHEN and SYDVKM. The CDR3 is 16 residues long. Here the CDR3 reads CASGPSAGAPDEAQHF. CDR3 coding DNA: TGTGCCAGCGGCCCGTCTGCGGGGGCCCCCGACGAAGCCCAGCATTTT. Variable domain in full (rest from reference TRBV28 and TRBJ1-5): DVKVTQSSRYLVKRTGEKVFLECVQDMDHENMFWYRQDPGLGLRLIYFSYDVKMKEKGDIPEGYSVSREKKERFSLILESASTNQTSMYLCASGPSAGAPDEAQHFGDGTRLSIL.

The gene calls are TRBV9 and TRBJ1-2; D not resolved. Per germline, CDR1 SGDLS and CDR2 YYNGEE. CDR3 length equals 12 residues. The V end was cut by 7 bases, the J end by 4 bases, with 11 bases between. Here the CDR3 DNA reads TGTGCCAGCTACACGTACCTCTATGGCTACACCTTC. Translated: CASYTYLYGYTF.

The CDR3 DNA follows: TGTGCCAGCAGCTTAGGCACTAGCGGGAGTAAGGCAGATACGCAGTATTTT. It yields the protein CASSLGTSGSKADTQYF. The chain carries TRBV7-7 and TRBJ2-3, with 11 bases aligning to TRBD2. Germline V CDR1 and CDR2: SSHAT, FNYEAQ (reference sequence). CDR3 length: 17 amino acids. J was trimmed by 4 bases and V by 1 base; bases with no gene match: 7.

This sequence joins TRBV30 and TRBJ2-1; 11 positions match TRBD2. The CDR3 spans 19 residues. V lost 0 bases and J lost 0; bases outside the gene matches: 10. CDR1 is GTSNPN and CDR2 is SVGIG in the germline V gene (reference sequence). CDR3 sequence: CAWSVPWTGLADSYNEQFF. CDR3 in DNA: TGTGCCTGGAGTGTTCCTTGGACGGGACTAGCGGACTCCTACAATGAGCAGTTCTTC.

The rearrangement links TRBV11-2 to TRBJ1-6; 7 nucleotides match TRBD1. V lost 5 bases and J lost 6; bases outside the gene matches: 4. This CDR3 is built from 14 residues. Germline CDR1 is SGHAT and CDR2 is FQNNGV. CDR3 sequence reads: CASSGGQINSPLHF. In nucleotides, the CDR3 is TGTGCCAGCAGCGGGGGACAGATTAATTCACCCCTCCACTTT.

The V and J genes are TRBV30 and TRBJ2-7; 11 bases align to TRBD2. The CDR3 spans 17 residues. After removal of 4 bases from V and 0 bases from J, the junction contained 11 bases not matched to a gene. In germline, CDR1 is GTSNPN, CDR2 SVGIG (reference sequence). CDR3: CAWTKGGTSGSSYEQYF. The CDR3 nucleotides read TGTGCCTGGACTAAGGGAGGAACTAGCGGGAGCTCCTACGAGCAGTACTTC.

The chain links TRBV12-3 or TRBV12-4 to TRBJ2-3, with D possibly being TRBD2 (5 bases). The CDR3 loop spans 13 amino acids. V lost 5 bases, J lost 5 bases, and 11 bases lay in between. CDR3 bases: TGTGCCAGCAGTCGCCCGACTATAGATACGCAGTATTTT. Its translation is CASSRPTIDTQYF.

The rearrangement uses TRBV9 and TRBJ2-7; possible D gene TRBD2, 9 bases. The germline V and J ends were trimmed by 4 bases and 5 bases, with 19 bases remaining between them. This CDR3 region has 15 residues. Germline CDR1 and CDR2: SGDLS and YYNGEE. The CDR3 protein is CASSSSGGGRDEQYF. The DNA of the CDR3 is TGTGCCAGCAGCTCCTCAGGGGGCGGGAGGGACGAGCAGTACTTC.